What follows are 8 T cell receptor beta chains derived from one specimen sequenced in a study of technical replicates of blood from a handful of donors. Some clones are missing from TCRdb's copy, which holds only in-frame ones; the method was immunoSEQ multiplex PCR. The top ten clones hold under 0.45% of a sample with around 50,000 clones, approximately 95% of them seen once. Source material: T cells isolated from PBMCs. Receptors were obtained from a human donor in good health.

The chain couples TRBV10-1 to TRBJ2-1; D is perhaps TRBD1 (6 bases). CDR3 length equals 13 residues. Trimming took off 1 base at V and 5 bases at J, with 6 bases between the two ends. Germline V CDR1 and CDR2: WNHNN, SYGVQD (reference sequence). The CDR3, as DNA: TGCGCCAGCAGTGAGTACAGGGACAATGAGCAGTTCTTC. It translates to CASSEYRDNEQFF.

The gene calls are TRBV10-3 and TRBJ2-1; D is unclear. This CDR3 has 12 residues. Germline V gene data show CDR1 as ENHRY and CDR2 as SYGVKD. The ends were cut back, 5 bases at V and 6 bases at J, with 8 bases in the middle. The CDR3 spells CAISLERNEQFF. As DNA, the CDR3 is TGTGCCATCAGTCTAGAGCGCAATGAGCAGTTCTTC.

This clone appeared a single time. The chain couples TRBV10-3 to TRBJ2-4, with D maybe TRBD2 (5 bases). The germline V and J ends were trimmed by 5 bases and 10 bases, with 12 bases remaining between them. Germline V gene sequence: CDR1 ENHRY, CDR2 SYGVKD. This CDR3 is built from 12 residues. CDR3 DNA: TGTGCCATCAGTAATGCCGGGATAATTCAGTACTTC. Translating gives CAISNAGIIQYF.

The rearrangement joins TRBV27 to TRBJ2-3; TRBD1 agrees at 7 bases. Trimming took 5 bases from V and 4 from J; bases not matched to a gene: 12. The CDR3 is 16 amino acids. Germline V CDR1 and CDR2: MNHEY, SMNVEV (reference sequence). The CDR3 nucleotides are TGTGCCAGCAGTCTAGGCAAGGGGGCGCAACCAGATACGCAGTATTTT. Translation gives CASSLGKGAQPDTQYF.

This clone was detected only once. This chain links TRBV7-2 with TRBJ1-4; 11 bases agree with TRBD1. The J segment lost 8 bases and the V segment lost 4 bases, leaving 0 bases of the junction unmatched. The germline CDR1 and CDR2 sequences are SGHTA and FQGNSA. CDR3 length: 13 amino acids. CDR3 sequence reads: CASSWTGGEKLFF. The CDR3 bases are TGTGCCAGCAGCTGGACAGGGGGCGAAAAACTGTTTTTT.

The J gene is TRBJ2-7, the V gene TRBV6-6; a weak D match, TRBD1 (6 bases). The CDR3 consists of 14 residues. Germline V gene data show CDR1 as MNHNY and CDR2 as SVGAGI (reference sequence). With 2 bases removed from V and 2 bases from J, the gap between germline ends came to 10 bases. CDR3 in DNA: TGTGCCAGCAGTTACGATCAGGGGCCCTACGAGCAGTACTTC. Translated, it gives CASSYDQGPYEQYF.

CDR3 nucleotides: TGCGCCAGCAGCCGCAAGCGGGGGGAAGAGACCCAGTACTTC. Its translation is CASSRKRGEETQYF. The J gene is TRBJ2-5, the V gene TRBV4-1; TRBD2 aligns across 9 bases. Germline trimming cut 4 bases from V and 3 bases from J; bases unmatched to any gene: 3. CDR3 length: 14 residues. Germline V gene lookup returns CDR1 MGHRA and CDR2 YSYEKL.

V and J are TRBV11-3 and TRBJ2-7; 10 bases align to TRBD2. Germline CDR1 SGHNT, CDR2 YENEEA. This CDR3 region has 14 residues. J gave up 5 bases and V 8 bases, and 9 bases lay outside the gene matches. The CDR3, as DNA: TGTGCCAGCTGCATGAGCGGGAGGGCCCACGAGCAGTACTTC. Translated, it gives CASCMSGRAHEQYF.